Shown below are 22 T cell receptor beta chains from a single sample sequenced in a study of regulatory T cells in long-lasting Graves disease. Arm-PCR with iRepertoire HTBI primers amplified the CDR3 regions for these TCR beta libraries. TCRdb redid the calling of the multiplex PCR reads with MiXCR, one entry per CDR3 protein. In the table there are about 440,000 distinct CDR3 sequences, approximately 15% of which are singletons. Time point of the sample: newly diagnosed GD, antithyroid drugs for less than 3 months. PBMCs were the source of the RNA used for TCR sequencing. In addition, the sample was reused for a study of T cells in Graves' hyperthyroidism and ophthalmopathy.

The sequencing used peripheral blood mononuclear cells (PBMCs), collected at new diagnosis, from a patient treated with antithyroid drugs. The source is a young woman with Graves disease.

The rearrangement joins TRBV12-3 or TRBV12-4 to TRBJ2-7, with D perhaps TRBD2 (6 bases). V shed 4 bases and J shed 7 bases, with 23 bases lying between them. This CDR3 comprises 16 residues. The CDR3 region has the DNA TGTGCCAGCAGTTCCCTCGGGCGGGACCCGCGATCAGAGCAGTACTTC. Translated, it gives CASSSLGRDPRSEQYF.

The chain couples TRBV27 to TRBJ2-3; D is undetermined. Between the trimmed V and J ends, which lost 5 bases and 0 bases, there was a span of 12 bases. The CDR3 totals 15 residues. Germline CDR1 and CDR2: MNHEY and SMNVEV (reference sequence). CDR3 sequence: CASSPPGFSTDTQYF. CDR3 DNA sequence: TGTGCCAGCAGTCCGCCGGGTTTCAGCACAGATACGCAGTATTTT.

This clonotype was detected only a few times. The gene calls are TRBV20-1 and TRBJ1-6; D perhaps matches TRBD1 (5 bases). The V gene lost 6 bases and the J gene lost 8 bases, with 17 bases spanning the gap. Germline assignment: CDR1 DFQATT and CDR2 SNEGSKA (reference sequence). This CDR3 contains 14 residues. In DNA form, the CDR3 reads TGCAGTGCCAGCTCGGTCTTAGGGGATTCACCCCTCCACTTT. This codes for CSASSVLGDSPLHF.

Concerning this clonotype itself: A far more abundant clone sits one base away, making this likely a read error. The chain employs TRBV6-4 and TRBJ2-3; possible D gene TRBD2, 7 bases. The CDR3 consists of 16 residues. In germline, CDR1 is MRHNA, CDR2 SNTAGT. CDR3 loop: CVSSETPGEGSDTQYF. The CDR3 DNA reads as TGTGTCAGCAGTGAAACCCCAGGGGAGGGCTCAGATACGCAGTATTTT.

This clonotype has a count of ten or more. V and J are TRBV20-1 and TRBJ1-2; D remains unclear. The CDR3 is 15 amino acids. Germline assignment: CDR1 DFQATT and CDR2 SNEGSKA (reference sequence). Between the trimmed V and J ends, which lost 5 bases and 7 bases, there was a span of 23 bases. CDR3 coding DNA: TGCAGTGCTGACACCGGGCGGCAGTACCTCCTTGGCTACACCTTC. It is translated as CSADTGRQYLLGYTF.

This clonotype was counted a few times. The chain carries TRBV30 and TRBJ2-4; D gene unclear. The germline gives CDR1 GTSNPN, CDR2 SVGIG (reference sequence). Trimming took off 3 bases at V and 0 bases at J, with 9 bases between the two ends. CDR3 length equals 14 residues. The CDR3 region is CAWSATGAKNIQYF. As DNA, the CDR3 is TGTGCCTGGAGCGCTACGGGAGCCAAAAACATTCAGTACTTC. Full variable domain (rest looked up from reference TRBV30 and TRBJ2-4): SQTIHQWPATLVQPVGSPLSLECTVEGTSNPNLYWYRQAAGRGLQLLFYSVGIGQISSEVPQNLSASRPQDRQFILSSKKLLLSDSGFYLCAWSATGAKNIQYFGAGTRLSVL.

This clonotype was recorded at least ten times. The CDR3 DNA is TGCGCCAGCAGTCTTATATACTACACGGACGAGCAGTACTTC. This translates into CASSLIYYTDEQYF. The chain has TRBV5-1 and TRBJ2-7; D is unclear. With 5 bases removed from V and 5 bases from J, the gap between germline ends came to 17 bases. This CDR3 is 14 amino acids long. Germline V lookup: CDR1 SGHRS, CDR2 YFSETQ.

This clonotype has at least ten counts. J is TRBJ2-7 and V is TRBV3-1, with D tentatively TRBD1 (5 bases). Germline values: CDR1 LGHDT, CDR2 YNNKEL (reference sequence). This CDR3 has 13 amino acids. Trimming took 4 bases from V and 5 from J, leaving 12 bases between them. The CDR3, as DNA: TGTGCCAGCAGCCTCCGAGGACATAACGAGCAGTACTTC. Translation: CASSLRGHNEQYF.

The chain uses TRBV19 and TRBJ2-5; D gene unclear. The germline V gene has CDR1 LNHDA and CDR2 SQIVND (reference sequence). V was trimmed by 4 bases and J by 2 bases, leaving 11 bases between them. The CDR3 contains 14 residues. The CDR3 spells CASSSRLPQETQYF. The CDR3 DNA follows: TGTGCCAGTAGTAGTCGCCTCCCACAAGAGACCCAGTACTTC.

This clonotype was observed many times. This rearrangement joins TRBV5-1 to TRBJ2-7; 8 bases agree with TRBD2. The V gene's germline CDR1 is SGHRS and CDR2 YFSETQ. Trimming at V came to 0 bases and at J to 7 bases, leaving 9 bases not matched to a gene. The CDR3 length is 15 residues. CDR3 protein: CASSLEPSAGGEQYF. CDR3 bases: TGCGCCAGCAGCTTGGAGCCTAGCGCGGGGGGAGAGCAGTACTTC.

This clonotype was counted only a few times. The chain has TRBV14 and TRBJ2-2, with 10 bases aligning to TRBD1. The V gene end was trimmed by 4 bases and the J gene end by 7 bases; junction bases not matched to a gene: 9. This CDR3 has 16 amino acids. Germline V gene lookup returns CDR1 SGHDN and CDR2 FVKESK. CDR3 sequence (DNA): TGTGCCAGCAGCCTTCAGAGACAGGGGGCTGGCGGGGAGCTGTTTTTT. This codes for CASSLQRQGAGGELFF.

The chain is built from TRBV20-1 and TRBJ1-3; TRBD1 matches 7 bases. CDR1 is DFQATT, CDR2 SNEGSKA, per germline (reference sequence). After removal of 5 bases from V and 0 bases from J, the junction contained 7 bases not matched to a gene. The CDR3 length is 15 residues. The CDR3 spells CSASPGQSSGNTIYF. The CDR3, as DNA: TGCAGTGCTTCCCCGGGACAGAGCTCTGGAAACACCATATATTTT.

This clonotype was counted between two and nine times. The chain links TRBV10-2 to TRBJ2-2; 7 bases map to TRBD2. Germline values: CDR1 WSHSY, CDR2 SAAADI. The trim removed 3 bases at V and 5 bases at J, leaving 6 bases unmatched. CDR3 length: 15 residues. The CDR3 DNA follows: TGCGCCAGCAGTGACGCGGGAGCGGGAACCGGGGAGCTGTTTTTT. It codes for CASSDAGAGTGELFF.

The V gene is TRBV7-3, the J gene TRBJ2-5, with D perhaps matching TRBD1 (5 bases). Trimming took off 5 bases at V and 2 bases at J, with 12 bases between the two ends. Germline V lookup: CDR1 SGHTA, CDR2 FQGTGA. The CDR3 sequence is 14 residues long. The CDR3 reads CASSVQDEQETQYF. CDR3 DNA: TGTGCCAGCAGCGTACAGGATGAACAAGAGACCCAGTACTTC.

This clonotype was counted ten times or more. Here the CDR3 DNA reads TGCAGTGCTAGAATTCCAAGCGCGCACACAGATACGCAGTATTTT. Translated: CSARIPSAHTDTQYF. V usage is TRBV20-1 and J usage is TRBJ2-3; no clear D. V gave up 2 bases and J gave up 2 bases, with 14 bases separating them. There are 15 residues in the CDR3. Germline V CDR1 and CDR2: DFQATT, SNEGSKA (reference sequence).

There are many counts of this clonotype. J is TRBJ1-1 and V is TRBV7-9; D gene ambiguous. The germline V gene encodes CDR1 SEHNR and CDR2 FQNEAQ (reference sequence). This CDR3 has 12 residues. The V gene lost 5 bases and the J gene lost 2 bases, with 6 bases spanning the gap. Here the CDR3 DNA reads TGTGCCAGCAGCCAGAGCAACACTGAAGCTTTCTTT. Residues: CASSQSNTEAFF.

A word on this clonotype: This may stem from a read error, because a much larger clone lies one nucleotide away. This chain links TRBV29-1 with TRBJ2-3; D is possibly TRBD2 (7 bases). Trimming took 3 bases from V and 4 from J, leaving 17 bases between them. This CDR3 has 15 residues. In germline, CDR1 is SQVTM, CDR2 ANQGSEA. The CDR3 loop is CSVDGGRFGADTQYF. The CDR3 DNA reads TGCAGCGTTGACGGGGGGCGATTCGGCGCAGATACGCAGTATTTT.

The chain links TRBV28 to TRBJ2-5, with TRBD1 matching 9 bases. The J segment lost 5 bases and the V segment lost 4 bases, leaving 8 bases of the junction unmatched. The V gene's germline CDR1 is MDHEN and CDR2 SYDVKM. The CDR3 length is 15 residues. CDR3 coding DNA: TGTGCCAGCAGTTCTCCGGGACAGGGTGTCGAGACCCAGTACTTC. Encoded protein: CASSSPGQGVETQYF.

This clonotype was picked up many times. This chain connects TRBV5-1 to TRBJ2-5; no reliable D call. Trimming left V 4 bases short and J 3 bases short, with 16 bases between. Germline V lookup: CDR1 SGHRS, CDR2 YFSETQ. The CDR3 is 15 amino acids. The DNA of the CDR3 is TGCGCCAGCAGCCAGCATCCAACAGAGAAAGAGACCCAGTACTTC. As protein: CASSQHPTEKETQYF.

In this sample, this clonotype turned up many times. The chain links TRBV11-2 to TRBJ2-7; D is unresolved. V lost 4 bases to trimming and J lost 2 bases, with 15 bases between them. CDR3 length equals 15 residues. CDR1 and CDR2 from the germline V gene are SGHAT and FQNNGV. The CDR3 is CASSSNLGYTYEQYF. In DNA form, the CDR3 reads TGTGCCAGCAGCTCCAATTTAGGGTACACCTACGAGCAGTACTTC.

This clonotype was counted at least ten times. This sequence joins TRBV20-1 and TRBJ2-1, with D perhaps matching TRBD1 (5 bases). Germline V CDR1 and CDR2: DFQATT, SNEGSKA (reference sequence). The CDR3 loop spans 14 amino acids. V gave up 1 base and J gave up 11 bases, with 18 bases separating them. CDR3 amino acids: CSARAQGEAGQQFF. As DNA, the CDR3 is TGCAGTGCTAGAGCTCAGGGTGAAGCCGGACAGCAGTTCTTC.

J is TRBJ1-4 and V is TRBV9; D not certain. The CDR3 contains 14 residues. V lost 4 bases to trimming and J lost 4 bases, with 11 bases between them. In germline, CDR1 is SGDLS, CDR2 YYNGEE. CDR3 sequence reads: CASSPRHVNEKLFF. The CDR3 DNA follows: TGTGCCAGCAGCCCCAGACACGTTAATGAAAAACTGTTTTTT.